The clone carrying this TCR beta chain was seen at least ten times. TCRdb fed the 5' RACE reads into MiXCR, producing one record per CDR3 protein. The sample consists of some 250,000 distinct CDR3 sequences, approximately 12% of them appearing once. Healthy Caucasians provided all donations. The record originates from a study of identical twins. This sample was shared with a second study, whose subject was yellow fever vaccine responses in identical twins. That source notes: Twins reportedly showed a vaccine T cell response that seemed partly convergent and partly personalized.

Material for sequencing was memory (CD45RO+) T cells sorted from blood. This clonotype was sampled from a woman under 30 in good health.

In DNA, the CDR3 is TGTGCCAGCAGCCGGGGCCACGAGCAGTACTTC. Protein sequence: CASSRGHEQYF. This sequence joins TRBV12-3 or TRBV12-4 and TRBJ2-7; D tentatively reads TRBD1 or TRBD2 (5 bases each). V lost 6 bases and J lost 5, with 8 bases in between. This CDR3 is built from 11 residues.